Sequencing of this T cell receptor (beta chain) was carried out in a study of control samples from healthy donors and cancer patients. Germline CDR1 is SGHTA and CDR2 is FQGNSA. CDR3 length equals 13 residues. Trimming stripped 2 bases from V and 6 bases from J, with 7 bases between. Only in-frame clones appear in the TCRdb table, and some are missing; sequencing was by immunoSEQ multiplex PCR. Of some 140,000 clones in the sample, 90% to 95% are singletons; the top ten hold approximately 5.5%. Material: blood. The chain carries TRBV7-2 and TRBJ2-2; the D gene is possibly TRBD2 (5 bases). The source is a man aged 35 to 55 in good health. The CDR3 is CASSLLAPGELFF. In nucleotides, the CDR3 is TGTGCCAGCAGCTTACTAGCCCCCGGGGAGCTGTTTTTT.